The present T cell receptor (beta chain) was sequenced within a study of T cell responses to AZD1222 COVID-19 vaccine. Across the whole study: Second-dose timings of about 4 or about 12 weeks were pooled. General observations from the study: White British ancestry dominated among donors, who included more females, and clonal diversity was possibly underestimated. In all cases, repertoires were sampled only after the peak T cell response. Spike-specific TCR breadth and depth went up after people got two AZD1222 doses.

CDR1 and CDR2 from the germline V gene are KGHDR and SFDVKD. Trimming removed 7 bases at V and 2 bases at J, with 16 bases between. The CDR3 sequence is 16 residues long. About this clone itself: Its antigen remains unknown.

Sequenced by immunoSEQ multiplex PCR; TCRdb stores in-frame clones only, minus some. This sample has 100,000 to 120,000 clones; 81% occur once, and the top ten carry about 4.5%. V usage is TRBV24-1 and J usage is TRBJ1-4; TRBD1 is a possible D gene (5 bases). The material was peripheral blood, obtained on day 0 of AZD1222 vaccination. The sequence was collected from an adult in good health. The CDR3 region has the DNA TGTGCCACCAGCGCGGGGGACCGAGGGACTAATGAAAAACTGTTTTTT. Translation: CATSAGDRGTNEKLFF.